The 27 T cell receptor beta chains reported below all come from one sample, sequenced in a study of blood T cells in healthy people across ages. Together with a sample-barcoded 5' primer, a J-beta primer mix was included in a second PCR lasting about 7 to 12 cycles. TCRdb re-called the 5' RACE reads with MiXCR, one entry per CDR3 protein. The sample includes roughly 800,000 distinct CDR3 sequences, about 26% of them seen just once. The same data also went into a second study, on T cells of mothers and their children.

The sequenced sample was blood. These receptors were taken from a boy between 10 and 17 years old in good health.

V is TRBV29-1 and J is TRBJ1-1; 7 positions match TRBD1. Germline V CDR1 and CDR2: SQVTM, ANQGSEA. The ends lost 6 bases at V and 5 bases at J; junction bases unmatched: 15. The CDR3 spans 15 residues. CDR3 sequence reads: CSVPRGGGRNTEAFF. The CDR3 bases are TGCAGCGTCCCAAGGGGAGGGGGCCGGAATACTGAAGCTTTCTTT.

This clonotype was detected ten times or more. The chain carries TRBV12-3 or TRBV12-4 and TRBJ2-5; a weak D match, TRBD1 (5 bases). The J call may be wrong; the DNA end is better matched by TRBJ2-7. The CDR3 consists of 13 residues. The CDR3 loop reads CASSLQGIYEQYF. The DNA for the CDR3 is TGTGCCAGCAGTTTACAGGGAATCTACGAGCAGTACTTC.

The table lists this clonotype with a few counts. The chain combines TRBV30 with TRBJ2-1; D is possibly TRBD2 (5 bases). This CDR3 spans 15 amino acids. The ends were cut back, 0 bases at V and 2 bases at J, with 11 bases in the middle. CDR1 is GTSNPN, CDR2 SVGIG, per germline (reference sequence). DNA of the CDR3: TGTGCCTGGAGTGTACCTAGCCAGGCCTACAATGAGCAGTTCTTC. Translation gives CAWSVPSQAYNEQFF. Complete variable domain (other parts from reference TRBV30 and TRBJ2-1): SQTIHQWPATLVQPVGSPLSLECTVEGTSNPNLYWYRQAAGRGLQLLFYSVGIGQISSEVPQNLSASRPQDRQFILSSKKLLLSDSGFYLCAWSVPSQAYNEQFFGPGTRLTVL.

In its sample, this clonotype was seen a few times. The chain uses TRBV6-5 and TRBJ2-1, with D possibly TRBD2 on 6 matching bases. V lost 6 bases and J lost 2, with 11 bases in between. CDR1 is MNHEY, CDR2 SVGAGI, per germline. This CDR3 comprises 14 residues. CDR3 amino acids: CASRTSSAYNEQFF. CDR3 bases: TGTGCCAGCAGAACCTCTAGCGCCTACAATGAGCAGTTCTTC.

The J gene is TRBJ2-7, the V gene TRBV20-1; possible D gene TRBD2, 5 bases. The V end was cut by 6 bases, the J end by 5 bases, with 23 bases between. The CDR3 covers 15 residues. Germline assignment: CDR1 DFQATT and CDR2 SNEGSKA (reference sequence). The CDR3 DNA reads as TGCAGTGCGACACCTTTTGGGCAGGAGGTAGACGAGCAGTACTTC. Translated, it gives CSATPFGQEVDEQYF.

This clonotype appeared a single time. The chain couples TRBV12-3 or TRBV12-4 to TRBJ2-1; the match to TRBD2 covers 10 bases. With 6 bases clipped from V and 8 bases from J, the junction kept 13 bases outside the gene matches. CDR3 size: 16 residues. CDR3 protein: CASRSGGAGDTHEQFF. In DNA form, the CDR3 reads TGTGCCAGCAGGAGCGGGGGGGCGGGGGATACGCATGAGCAGTTCTTC.

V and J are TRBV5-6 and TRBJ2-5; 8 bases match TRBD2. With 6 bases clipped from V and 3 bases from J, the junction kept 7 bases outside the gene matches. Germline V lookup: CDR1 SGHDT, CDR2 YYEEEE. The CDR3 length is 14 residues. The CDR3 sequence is CASNSGGAKETQYF. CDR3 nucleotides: TGTGCCAGCAACTCCGGGGGGGCCAAAGAGACCCAGTACTTC.

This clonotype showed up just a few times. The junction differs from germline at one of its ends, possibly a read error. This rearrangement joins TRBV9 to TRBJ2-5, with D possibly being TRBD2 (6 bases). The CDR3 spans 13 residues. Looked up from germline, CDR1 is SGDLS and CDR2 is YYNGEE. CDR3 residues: CASSVAGGDKEFF. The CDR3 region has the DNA TGTGCCAGCAGCGTAGCGGGCGGGGATAAGGAGTTCTTC.

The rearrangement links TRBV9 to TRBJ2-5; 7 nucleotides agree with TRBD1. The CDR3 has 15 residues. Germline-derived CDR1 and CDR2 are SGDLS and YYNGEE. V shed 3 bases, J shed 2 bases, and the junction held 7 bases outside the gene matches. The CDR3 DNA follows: TGTGCCAGCAGCGCCGGACCGGGACAGCAAGAGACCCAGTACTTC. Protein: CASSAGPGQQETQYF.

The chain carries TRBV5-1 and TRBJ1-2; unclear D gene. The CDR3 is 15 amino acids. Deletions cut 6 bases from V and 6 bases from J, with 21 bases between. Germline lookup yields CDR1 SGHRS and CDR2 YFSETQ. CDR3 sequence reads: CASTTAPDSGNGYTF. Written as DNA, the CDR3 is TGCGCCAGCACCACGGCTCCGGATAGTGGTAATGGCTACACCTTC.

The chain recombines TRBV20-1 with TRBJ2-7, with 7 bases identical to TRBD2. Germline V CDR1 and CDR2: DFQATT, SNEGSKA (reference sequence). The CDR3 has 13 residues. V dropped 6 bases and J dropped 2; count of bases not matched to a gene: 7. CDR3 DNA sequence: TGCAGTGCGCCACTAGCGCCGACCTACGAGCAGTACTTC. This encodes CSAPLAPTYEQYF.

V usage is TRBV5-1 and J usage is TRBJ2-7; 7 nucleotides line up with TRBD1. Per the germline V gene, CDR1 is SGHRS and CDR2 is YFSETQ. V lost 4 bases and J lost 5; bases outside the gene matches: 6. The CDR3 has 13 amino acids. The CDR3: CASSPIDRDEQYF. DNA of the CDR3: TGCGCCAGCAGCCCAATAGACAGGGACGAGCAGTACTTC. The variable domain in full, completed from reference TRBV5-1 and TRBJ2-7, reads KAGVTQTPRYLIKTRGQQVTLSCSPISGHRSVSWYQQTPGQGLQFLFEYFSETQRNKGNFPGRFSGRQFSNSRSEMNVSTLELGDSALYLCASSPIDRDEQYFGPGTRLTVT.

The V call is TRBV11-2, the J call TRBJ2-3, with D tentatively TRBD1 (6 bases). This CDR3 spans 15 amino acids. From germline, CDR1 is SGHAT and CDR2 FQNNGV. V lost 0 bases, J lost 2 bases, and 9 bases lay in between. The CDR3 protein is CASSLDRTDTDTQYF. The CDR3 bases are TGTGCCAGCAGCTTAGATCGGACAGACACAGATACGCAGTATTTT.

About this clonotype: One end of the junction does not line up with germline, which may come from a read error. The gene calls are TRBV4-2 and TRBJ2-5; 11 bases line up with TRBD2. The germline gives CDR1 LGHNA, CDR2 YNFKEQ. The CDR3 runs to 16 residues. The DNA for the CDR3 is TGTGCCTGCAGCCCCCTAGCGGGGGGAACTCAAGAGACCCAGTACTTC. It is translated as CACSPLAGGTQETQYF.

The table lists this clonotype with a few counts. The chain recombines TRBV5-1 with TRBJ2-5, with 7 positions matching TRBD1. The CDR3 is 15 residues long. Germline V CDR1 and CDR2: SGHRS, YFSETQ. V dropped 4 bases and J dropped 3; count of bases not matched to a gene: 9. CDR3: CASSRNGDSEETQYF. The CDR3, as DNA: TGCGCCAGCAGCCGGAATGGGGACAGCGAAGAGACCCAGTACTTC. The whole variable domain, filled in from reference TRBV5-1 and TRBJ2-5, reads KAGVTQTPRYLIKTRGQQVTLSCSPISGHRSVSWYQQTPGQGLQFLFEYFSETQRNKGNFPGRFSGRQFSNSRSEMNVSTLELGDSALYLCASSRNGDSEETQYFGPGTRLLVL.

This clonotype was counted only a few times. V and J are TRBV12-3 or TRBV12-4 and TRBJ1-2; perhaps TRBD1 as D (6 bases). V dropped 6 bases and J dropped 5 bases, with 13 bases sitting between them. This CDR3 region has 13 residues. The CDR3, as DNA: TGTGCCAGCAGAATGGCAGGGGTATATGGCTACACCTTC. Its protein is CASRMAGVYGYTF.

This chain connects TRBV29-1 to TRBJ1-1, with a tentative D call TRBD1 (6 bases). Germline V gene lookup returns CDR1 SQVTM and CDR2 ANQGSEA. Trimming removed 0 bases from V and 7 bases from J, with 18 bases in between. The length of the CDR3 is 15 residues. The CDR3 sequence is CSVEDVRQQGVEAFF. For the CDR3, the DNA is TGCAGCGTTGAAGATGTTCGCCAACAGGGCGTTGAAGCTTTCTTT.

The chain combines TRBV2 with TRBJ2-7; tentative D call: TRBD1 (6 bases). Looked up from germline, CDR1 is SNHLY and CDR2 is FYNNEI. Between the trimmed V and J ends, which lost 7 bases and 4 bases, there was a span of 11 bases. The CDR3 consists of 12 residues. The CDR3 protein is CASMRQGYEQYF. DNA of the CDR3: TGTGCCAGCATGAGGCAGGGGTACGAGCAGTACTTC.

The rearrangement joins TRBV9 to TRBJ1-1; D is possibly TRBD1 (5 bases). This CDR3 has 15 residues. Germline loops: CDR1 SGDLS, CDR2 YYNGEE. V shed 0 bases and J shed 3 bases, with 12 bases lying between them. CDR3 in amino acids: CASSVALPGDTEAFF. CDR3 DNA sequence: TGTGCCAGCAGCGTAGCTTTGCCGGGGGACACTGAAGCTTTCTTT.

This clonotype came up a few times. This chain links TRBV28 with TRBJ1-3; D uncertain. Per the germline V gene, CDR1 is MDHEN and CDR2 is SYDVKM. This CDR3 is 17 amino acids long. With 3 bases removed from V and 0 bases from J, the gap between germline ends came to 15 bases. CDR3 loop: CASSLEVAWSSGNTIYF. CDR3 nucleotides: TGTGCCAGCAGTTTGGAAGTAGCCTGGAGCTCTGGAAACACCATATATTTT. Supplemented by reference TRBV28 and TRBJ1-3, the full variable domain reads DVKVTQSSRYLVKRTGEKVFLECVQDMDHENMFWYRQDPGLGLRLIYFSYDVKMKEKGDIPEGYSVSREKKERFSLILESASTNQTSMYLCASSLEVAWSSGNTIYFGEGSWLTVV.

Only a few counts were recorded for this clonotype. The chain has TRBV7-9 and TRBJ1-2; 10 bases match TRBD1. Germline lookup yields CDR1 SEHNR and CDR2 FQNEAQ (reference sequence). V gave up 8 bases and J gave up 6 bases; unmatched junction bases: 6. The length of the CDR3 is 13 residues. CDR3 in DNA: TGTGCCAGCTTCCGGGACAGGGGCAATGGCTACACCTTC. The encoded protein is CASFRDRGNGYTF.

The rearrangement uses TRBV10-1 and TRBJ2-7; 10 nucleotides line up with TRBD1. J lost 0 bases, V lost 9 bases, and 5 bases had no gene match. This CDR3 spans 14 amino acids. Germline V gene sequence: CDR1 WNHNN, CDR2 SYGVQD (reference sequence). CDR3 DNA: TGCGCCAGAAAAGACAGGGGGCTCTCCTACGAGCAGTACTTC. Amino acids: CARKDRGLSYEQYF.

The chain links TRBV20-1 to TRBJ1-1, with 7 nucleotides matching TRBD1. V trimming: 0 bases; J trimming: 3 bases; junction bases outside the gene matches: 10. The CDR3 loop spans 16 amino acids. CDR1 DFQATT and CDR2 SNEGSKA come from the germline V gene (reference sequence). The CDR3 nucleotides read TGCAGTGCTAGAGATTACAGGGGAGGGACGGACACTGAAGCTTTCTTT. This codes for CSARDYRGGTDTEAFF.

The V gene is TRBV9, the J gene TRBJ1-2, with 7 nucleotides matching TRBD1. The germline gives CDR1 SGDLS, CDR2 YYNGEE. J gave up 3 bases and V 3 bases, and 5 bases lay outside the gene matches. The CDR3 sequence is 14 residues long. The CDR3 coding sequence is TGTGCCAGCAGCGATCTAGGGACAGACTATGGCTACACCTTC. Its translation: CASSDLGTDYGYTF.

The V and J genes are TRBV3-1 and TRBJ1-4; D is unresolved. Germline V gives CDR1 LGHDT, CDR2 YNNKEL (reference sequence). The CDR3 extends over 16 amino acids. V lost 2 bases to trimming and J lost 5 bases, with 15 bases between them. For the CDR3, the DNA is TGTGCCAGCAGCCAACTCCCTCCATGGGAAAATGAAAAACTGTTTTTT. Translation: CASSQLPPWENEKLFF.

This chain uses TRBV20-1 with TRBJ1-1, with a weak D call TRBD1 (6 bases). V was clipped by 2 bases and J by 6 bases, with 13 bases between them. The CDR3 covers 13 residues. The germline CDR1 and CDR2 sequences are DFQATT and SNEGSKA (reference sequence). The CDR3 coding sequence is TGCAGTGCTAGACGGTCACCAGGGGCTGAAGCTTTCTTT. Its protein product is CSARRSPGAEAFF.

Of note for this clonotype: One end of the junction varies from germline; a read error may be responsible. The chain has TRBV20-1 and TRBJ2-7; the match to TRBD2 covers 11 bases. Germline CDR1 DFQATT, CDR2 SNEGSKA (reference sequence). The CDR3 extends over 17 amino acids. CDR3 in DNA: TGCAGTGCTAGAGATTCTAGCGGGGGGCCCCGCTCCTACGGGCAGTACTTC. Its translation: CSARDSSGGPRSYGQYF.